This T cell receptor (beta chain) is drawn from a study of blood T cells in healthy people across ages. Those donating, healthy Caucasian individuals from Russia, were aged 6 to 90. Per sample, no less than 6 micrograms of total RNA were extracted. The second PCR ran 7 to 11 cycles with a sample-barcoded 5' primer and J-beta primers. A template-switch adaptor containing 12 random nucleotides labeled each cDNA molecule. TCRdb reanalysed the 5' RACE reads using MiXCR and keeps one entry per CDR3 protein. The table has about 970,000 distinct CDR3 sequences, approximately 50% seen once. Trimming removed 3 bases from V and 5 bases from J; junction bases left unmatched: 4. Germline CDR1 reads DFQATT; CDR2 reads SNEGSKA (reference sequence). This CDR3 comprises 14 residues.

Sequenced sample: blood. The sequence was obtained from a woman aged 55-70 years in good health. This chain joins TRBV20-1 and TRBJ2-5; 12 bases are a match to TRBD2. This CDR3 is CSASPSGRVETQYF. The CDR3 DNA is TGCAGTGCTAGTCCTAGCGGGAGGGTTGAGACCCAGTACTTC.